The table lists the clone carrying this T cell receptor (beta chain) with a few counts. The sample belongs to a study of T-cell reconstitution after alpha-beta-depleted transplantation in children. Construction of the TCRbeta library involved unique molecular identifiers. TCRdb re-called the PCR reads through MiXCR, storing one row per CDR3 protein. The sample has 190,000 or so distinct CDR3 sequences; about 6.4% are singletons. This CDR3 spans 13 amino acids. Trimming left V 4 bases short and J 2 bases short, with 9 bases between. CDR1 and CDR2 from the germline V gene are MGHDK and SYGVNS. The sequencing here drew on PBMCs from the stem cell graft donor, taken from the stem cell graft. V and J are TRBV25-1 and TRBJ2-7; TRBD1 might be the D (6 bases). The receptor's source is a human donor who donated a stem cell graft to a child with Wiskott-Aldrich syndrome. CDR3 amino acids: CASSVQGTYEQYF. The CDR3 nucleotides are TGTGCCAGCAGTGTCCAGGGGACCTACGAGCAGTACTTC.